What follows are 8 T cell receptor beta chains derived from one specimen sequenced in a study of blood T cell repertoires in COVID-19 (dated by TCRdb to the early 2020s). Libraries were prepared through the immunoSEQ multiplex PCR assay. TCRdb took over this immuneACCESS table, retaining in-frame rearrangements with V and J assigned. Such tables are incomplete; in checked studies, under half of the missing clones stem from an unresolved V gene, and the remainder is unexplained. The sample contains hundreds of thousands of clones, around 87% of them found a single time. Together, the top ten hold 0.9% to 1.1% of the sample. The sequenced sample consisted of PBMCs or T cells enriched from blood (not recorded which). All receptors derive from a man aged 18 to 30 who had recovered from COVID-19.

The chain carries TRBV6-5 and TRBJ1-5; tentatively, D is TRBD1 (6 bases). The germline gives CDR1 MNHEY, CDR2 SVGAGI. The V and J ends lost 4 bases and 7 bases respectively, with 11 bases between them. The CDR3 covers 13 residues. The CDR3 DNA sequence: TGTGCCAGCAGTTGGGACAAGGGGCAGCCCCAGCATTTT. Protein: CASSWDKGQPQHF.

This clone is a singleton in its sample. The V and J genes are TRBV19 and TRBJ1-2, with D unresolved. Germline V gene sequence: CDR1 LNHDA, CDR2 SQIVND (reference sequence). V shed 6 bases and J shed 6 bases, with 14 bases lying between them. The CDR3 has 13 amino acids. The DNA of the CDR3 is TGTGCCAGTAGAGGTAATGGAGACCATGGCTACACCTTC. This sequence encodes CASRGNGDHGYTF.

The V call is TRBV28, the J call TRBJ2-5; 7 nucleotides line up with TRBD1. Germline V lookup: CDR1 MDHEN, CDR2 SYDVKM. The CDR3 sequence is 16 residues long. The trim removed 0 bases at V and 4 bases at J, leaving 8 bases unmatched. Here the CDR3 DNA reads TGTGCCAGCAGTTTATGGACGACAGGGAGCAGAGAGACCCAGTACTTC. This codes for CASSLWTTGSRETQYF.

The chain has TRBV25-1 and TRBJ2-7, with D possibly TRBD1 on 6 matching bases. This CDR3 is built from 12 residues. Trimming pared 7 bases from V and 5 bases from J, leaving 12 bases between. Germline CDR1 and CDR2: MGHDK and SYGVNS. CDR3 in amino acids: CASKGGVHEQYF. For the CDR3, the DNA is TGTGCCAGCAAAGGGGGTGTCCACGAGCAGTACTTC.

DNA of the CDR3: TGTGCCAGCAGCGAGACGGGACAGGCTAATGAAAAACTGTTTTTT. Its protein is CASSETGQANEKLFF. The rearrangement links TRBV13 to TRBJ1-4; 8 positions agree with TRBD1. Germline loops: CDR1 PRHDT, CDR2 FYEKMQ (reference sequence). V was pared by 5 bases and J by 3 bases, with 5 bases of the junction left unmatched. CDR3 length: 15 residues.

This clone was seen a handful of times. V is TRBV18 and J is TRBJ2-2; 10 bases fit TRBD1. This CDR3 contains 16 residues. CDR1 and CDR2 (germline): KGHSH, LQKENI. With V trimmed by 3 bases and J by 4 bases, 5 bases remained unmatched. CDR3 in amino acids: CASSPFRTGGTGELFF. The DNA for the CDR3 is TGTGCCAGCTCACCTTTCAGGACAGGGGGCACCGGGGAGCTGTTTTTT.

This CDR3 is CASRGWAGANTGELFF. The DNA of the CDR3 is TGTGCCAGCAGAGGTTGGGCAGGGGCAAACACCGGGGAGCTGTTTTTT. This rearrangement joins TRBV7-2 to TRBJ2-2; D possibly corresponds to TRBD1 (6 bases). The CDR3 has 16 amino acids. Germline CDR1 is SGHTA and CDR2 is FQGNSA. The V and J ends lost 6 bases and 2 bases respectively, with 16 bases between them.

V is TRBV29-1 and J is TRBJ2-1, with D possibly being TRBD2 (6 bases). Trimming pared 6 bases from V and 5 bases from J, leaving 11 bases between. The V gene's germline CDR1 is SQVTM and CDR2 ANQGSEA. The CDR3 spans 12 residues. The CDR3, as DNA: TGCAGCGTGAATTGGGGGGACAATGAGCAGTTCTTC. It specifies CSVNWGDNEQFF.